The entry that follows covers one T cell receptor beta chain sequence. Its antigen remains unidentified. Sequencing of DNA taken from cultured CD4+ T cells relied on the Oncomine TCR Beta short-read assay. A single record per CDR3 protein comes from TCRdb applying MiXCR to the PCR reads. The data contain about 20,000 distinct CDR3 sequences, 53% of them singletons. Germline CDR1 and CDR2: SGHAT and FQNNGV. With 4 bases removed from V and 2 bases from J, the gap between germline ends came to 9 bases. This CDR3 is built from 13 residues. This sample's treatment: roughly 10-day PBMC culture with coronavirus spike peptide pools or control peptides (ViraFEST assay). The entry originates in a study of vaccination and CD4 T cells after COVID-19.

This receptor was taken from a human donor who had recovered from COVID-19. Specimen: CD4+ T cells from blood, cultured in vitro, collected before SARS-CoV-2 vaccination. The chain combines TRBV11-2 with TRBJ2-7, with no clear D. The CDR3 coding sequence is TGTGCCAGCAGCTCAATGTCTACCTACGAGCAGTACTTC. Protein sequence: CASSSMSTYEQYF.